The source of this TCR beta chain is a study of blood T cell repertoires in COVID-19. Study information: Samples came from the United States, Italy and Spain, spanning acute and convalescent COVID-19. The cDNA or gDNA used as material had been derived from T cells, B-cell-depleted T cells, or PBMCs.

As processed by the authors: For nucleated cells, counts were estimated from reference gene primer amplification. Sequencing used immunoSEQ multiplex PCR; TCRdb keeps in-frame clones, though not all of them. V and J calls and clone size come straight from that table; D and trimming were deduced from the DNA. The sample contains tens of thousands of clones, around 83% of which appear only once. Trimming removed 7 bases at V and 2 bases at J, with 11 bases between. CDR3 length: 13 residues. Germline CDR1 and CDR2: SQVTM and ANQGSEA. The chain uses TRBV29-1 and TRBJ1-4, with D possibly being TRBD1 (6 bases). This clonotype was obtained from a human donor in a cohort sampled during active or convalescent COVID-19. Material for sequencing was peripheral blood. The CDR3 reads CSATGLTNEKLFF. For the CDR3, the DNA is TGCAGCGCCACAGGGCTTACTAATGAAAAACTGTTTTTT.